The 8 T cell receptor beta chains in this list originate from one sample, sequenced in a study of CD8 T cells in Susac syndrome. An amount of RNA that ranged from about 0.45 to 1 ug was reverse transcribed with random hexamers. One entry per CDR3 protein, called by TCRdb with MiXCR from the immunoSEQ multiplex PCR reads. Found here are approximately 270,000 distinct CDR3 sequences, approximately 92% of them singletons; the top ten hold about 0.07%. The sequenced sample consisted of CD4+ T cells from PBMCs. The receptors originated from a human donor with multiple sclerosis.

V and J are TRBV24-1 and TRBJ2-1; the match to TRBD2 covers 7 bases. The germline V gene encodes CDR1 KGHDR and CDR2 SFDVKD. V shed 3 bases and J 0 bases; nucleotides not matched to a gene: 4. This CDR3 is 16 amino acids long. CDR3 nucleotide sequence: TGTGCCACCAGTGATATCAGCGGGGCCTCCTACAATGAGCAGTTCTTC. Translated: CATSDISGASYNEQFF.

V usage is TRBV7-9 and J usage is TRBJ1-1; the D gene is possibly TRBD1 (5 bases). V lost 1 base and J 0 bases, leaving 21 bases between the germline ends. The CDR3 loop spans 19 amino acids. The germline V gene encodes CDR1 SEHNR and CDR2 FQNEAQ (reference sequence). The CDR3 region is CASSLDHSGRGRMNTEAFF. CDR3 coding DNA: TGTGCCAGCAGCTTAGATCATAGTGGTCGGGGACGGATGAACACTGAAGCTTTCTTT.

V gene TRBV19 combines with J gene TRBJ2-7; 11 bases align to TRBD2. The CDR3 has 15 residues. Germline V lookup: CDR1 LNHDA, CDR2 SQIVND (reference sequence). V lost 3 bases, J lost 4 bases, and 5 bases stayed unmatched. Written as DNA, the CDR3 is TGTGCCAGTAGTATTGTAGCGGGAGGGAATTACGAGCAGTACGTC. Translation gives CASSIVAGGNYEQYV.

The chain joins TRBV6-5 to TRBJ1-2; D uncertain. The V end lost 0 bases, the J end lost 8 bases, and 13 bases lay between the germline ends. This CDR3 contains 14 residues. Germline loops: CDR1 MNHEY, CDR2 SVGAGI. CDR3 coding DNA: TGTGCCAGCAGTTACTCATGGCGCGAGGGCGGCTACACCTTC. Translated, it gives CASSYSWREGGYTF.

This chain links TRBV4-2 with TRBJ2-1; 9 bases fit TRBD2. In germline, CDR1 is LGHNA, CDR2 YNFKEQ. CDR3 length equals 16 residues. With V trimmed by 4 bases and J by 4 bases, 8 bases remained unmatched. The CDR3, as DNA: TGTGCCAGCAGCCCTCAGGAGCGGGGGGCGTACAATGAGCAGTTCTTC. Residues: CASSPQERGAYNEQFF.

The V gene is TRBV4-1, the J gene TRBJ1-5; perhaps TRBD1 as D (6 bases). V gave up 0 bases and J gave up 5 bases, with 17 bases separating them. Germline V gene data show CDR1 as MGHRA and CDR2 as YSYEKL. The CDR3 spans 17 residues. CDR3 sequence: CASSQDLDSRADQPQHF. CDR3 DNA: TGCGCCAGCAGCCAAGATCTGGACAGTCGCGCGGATCAGCCCCAGCATTTT.

J is TRBJ1-6 and V is TRBV6-1; TRBD1 might be the D (6 bases). Germline V gene data show CDR1 as MNHNS and CDR2 as SASEGT. Deletions cut 2 bases from V and 3 bases from J, with 14 bases between. The CDR3 sequence is 17 residues long. Here the CDR3 reads CASSEINGGNYNSPLHF. In DNA, the CDR3 is TGTGCCAGCAGTGAAATTAACGGGGGCAACTATAATTCACCCCTCCACTTT.

The chain couples TRBV6-1 to TRBJ1-2; D gene ambiguous. The V end was cut by 1 base, the J end by 4 bases, with 10 bases between. This CDR3 is 14 amino acids long. Germline-derived CDR1 and CDR2 are MNHNS and SASEGT. The CDR3 DNA follows: TGTGCCAGCAGTGAAGTGTGGGGAATCTATGGCTACACCTTC. Its protein product is CASSEVWGIYGYTF.